This T cell receptor (beta chain) comes out of a study of T cells in localized non-small cell lung cancer. The sample holds a few counts of this clone. Its matching antigen is unknown. Germline values: CDR1 SGHNT, CDR2 YYREEE (reference sequence). This CDR3 has 13 residues. The ends were cut back, 4 bases at V and 4 bases at J, with 11 bases in the middle. Study findings and constraints: An association was observed between higher blood T cell density and longer overall survival.

The protocol was immunoSEQ multiplex PCR, while the TCRdb copy is restricted to in-frame clones and leaves out a portion. The sample lists tens of thousands of clones; around 87% were seen once. Sequenced here: peripheral blood, sampled before any cancer treatment. This TCR derives from a woman aged 18 to 50 with stage III lung adenocarcinoma. The chain combines TRBV5-4 with TRBJ1-2, with D possibly matching TRBD1 (5 bases). The CDR3 nucleotides read TGTGCCAGCAGCCAAGGGGATAGCTATGGCTACACCTTC. It is translated as CASSQGDSYGYTF.